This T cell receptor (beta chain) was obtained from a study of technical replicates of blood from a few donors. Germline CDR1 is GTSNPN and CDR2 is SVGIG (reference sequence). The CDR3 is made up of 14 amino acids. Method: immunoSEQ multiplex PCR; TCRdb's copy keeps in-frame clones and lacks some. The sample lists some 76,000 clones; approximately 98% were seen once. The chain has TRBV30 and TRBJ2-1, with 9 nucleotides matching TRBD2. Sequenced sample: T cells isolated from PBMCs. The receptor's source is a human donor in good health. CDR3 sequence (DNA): TGTGCTGGACAGTCTAGCGGGGACCACAATGAGCAGTTCTTC. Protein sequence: CAGQSSGDHNEQFF.